The sequence of this T cell receptor beta chain was determined in a study of cytomegalovirus exposure and HLA in healthy donors. The study's findings and limits: In a later analysis, TCR beta V- and J-gene trimming showed a link to a missense DCLRE1C variant.

Amplification used 60 Vbeta primers and 13 Jbeta primers. Only in-frame clones appear in the TCRdb table, and some are missing; sequencing was by immunoSEQ multiplex PCR. Its table records just over 60,000 clones. Germline V gene sequence: CDR1 SEHNR, CDR2 FQNEAQ (reference sequence). The J segment lost 1 base and the V segment lost 5 bases, leaving 7 bases of the junction unmatched. This CDR3 has 17 residues. As to this clone: The antigen is unknown.

Sequencing input: PBMCs. This chain joins TRBV7-9 and TRBJ2-2; TRBD2 agrees at 10 bases. This sequence originates from a young man in good health and CMV-seropositive. DNA for the CDR3: TGTGCCAGCAGCCCAATACCTAGCGGGGGGAACACCGGGGAGCTGTTTTTT. It codes for CASSPIPSGGNTGELFF.